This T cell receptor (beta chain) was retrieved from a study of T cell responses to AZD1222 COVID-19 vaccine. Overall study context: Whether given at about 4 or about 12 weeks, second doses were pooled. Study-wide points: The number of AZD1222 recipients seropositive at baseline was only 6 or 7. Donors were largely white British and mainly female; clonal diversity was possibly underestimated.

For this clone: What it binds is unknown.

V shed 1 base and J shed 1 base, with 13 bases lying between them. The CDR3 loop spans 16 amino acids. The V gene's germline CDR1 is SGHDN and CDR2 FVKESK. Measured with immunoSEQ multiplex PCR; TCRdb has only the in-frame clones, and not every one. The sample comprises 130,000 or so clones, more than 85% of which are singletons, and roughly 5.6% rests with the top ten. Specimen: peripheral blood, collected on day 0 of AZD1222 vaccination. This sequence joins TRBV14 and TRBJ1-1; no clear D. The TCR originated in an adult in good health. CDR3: CASSQGARISNTEAFF. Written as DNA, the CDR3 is TGTGCCAGCAGCCAAGGTGCAAGGATATCGAACACTGAAGCTTTCTTT.